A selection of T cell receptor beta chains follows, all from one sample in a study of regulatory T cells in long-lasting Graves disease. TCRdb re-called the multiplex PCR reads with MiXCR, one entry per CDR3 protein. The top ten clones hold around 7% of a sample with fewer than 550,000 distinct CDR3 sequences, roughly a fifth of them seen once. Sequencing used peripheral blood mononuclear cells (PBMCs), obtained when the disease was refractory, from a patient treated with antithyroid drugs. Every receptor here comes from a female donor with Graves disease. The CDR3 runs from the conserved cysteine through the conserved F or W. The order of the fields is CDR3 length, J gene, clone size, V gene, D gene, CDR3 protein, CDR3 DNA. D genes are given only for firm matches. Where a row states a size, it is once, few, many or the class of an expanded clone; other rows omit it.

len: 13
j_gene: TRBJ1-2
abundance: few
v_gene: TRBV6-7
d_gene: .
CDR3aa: CASSYQGGYGYTF
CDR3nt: TGTGCCAGCAGTTATCAGGGCGGCTATGGCTACACCTTC

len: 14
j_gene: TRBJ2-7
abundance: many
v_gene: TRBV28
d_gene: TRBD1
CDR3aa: CASSPQGQPYEQYF
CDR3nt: TGTGCCAGCAGTCCCCAGGGACAGCCCTACGAGCAGTACTTC

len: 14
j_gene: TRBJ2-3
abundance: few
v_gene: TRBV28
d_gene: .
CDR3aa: CASESGVRTDTQYF
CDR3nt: TGTGCCAGCGAATCGGGAGTACGCACAGATACGCAGTATTTT

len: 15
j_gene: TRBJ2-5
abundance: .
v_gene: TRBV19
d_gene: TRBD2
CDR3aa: CASSMPSGGQETQYF
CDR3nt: TGTGCCAGTAGTATGCCTAGCGGGGGACAAGAGACCCAGTACTTC

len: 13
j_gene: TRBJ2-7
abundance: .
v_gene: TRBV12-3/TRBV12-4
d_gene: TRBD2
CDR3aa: CASSSREVHEQYF
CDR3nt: TGTGCCAGCAGTTCCCGGGAGGTCCACGAGCAGTACTTC

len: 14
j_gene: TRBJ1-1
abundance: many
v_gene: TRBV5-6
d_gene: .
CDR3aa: CASSFSFRDTEAFF
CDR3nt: TGTGCCAGCAGCTTCTCCTTTCGTGACACTGAAGCTTTCTTT

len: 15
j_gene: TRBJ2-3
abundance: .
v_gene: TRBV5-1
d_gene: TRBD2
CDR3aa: CASSESGVGTDTQYF
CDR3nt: TGCGCCAGCAGCGAGAGCGGGGTGGGCACAGATACGCAGTATTTT

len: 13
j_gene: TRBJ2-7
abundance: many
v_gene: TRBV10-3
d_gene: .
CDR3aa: CAISVGSNNEQYF
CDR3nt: TGTGCCATCAGTGTCGGGAGTAACAACGAGCAGTACTTC

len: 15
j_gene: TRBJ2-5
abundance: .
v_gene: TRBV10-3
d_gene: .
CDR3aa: CAAQSPGQSKETQYF
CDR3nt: TGTGCCGCACAATCACCGGGACAAAGTAAAGAGACCCAGTACTTC

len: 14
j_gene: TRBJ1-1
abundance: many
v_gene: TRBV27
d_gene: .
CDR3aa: CASSLTHGATEAFF
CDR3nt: TGTGCCAGCAGTTTAACCCACGGGGCCACTGAAGCTTTCTTT

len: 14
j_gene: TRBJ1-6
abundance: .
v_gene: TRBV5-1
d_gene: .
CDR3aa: CASSLGTGNSPLHF
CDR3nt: TGCGCCAGCAGCTTGGGGACTGGGAATTCACCCCTCCACTTT

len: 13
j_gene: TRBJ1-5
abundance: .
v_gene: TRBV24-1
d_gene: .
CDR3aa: CATSDRREQPQHF
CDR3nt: TGTGCCACCAGTGATCGCAGGGAGCAGCCCCAGCATTTT

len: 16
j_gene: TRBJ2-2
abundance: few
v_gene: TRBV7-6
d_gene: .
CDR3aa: CASSLGQAANTGELFF
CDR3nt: TGTGCCAGCAGCTTAGGACAGGCCGCGAACACCGGGGAGCTGTTTTTT

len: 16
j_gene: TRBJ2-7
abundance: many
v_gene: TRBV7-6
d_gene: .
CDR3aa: CASSLAEEDSSYEQYF
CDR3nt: TGTGCCAGCAGCTTAGCGGAAGAGGACAGCTCCTACGAGCAGTACTTC